These T cell receptor beta chains were read from a single sample in a study of cytomegalovirus exposure and HLA in healthy donors. Using immunoSEQ multiplex PCR, the repertoire was profiled, and TCRdb retains in-frame clones only, with some absent. This table has around 45,000 clones, approximately 67% appearing once. The material sequenced was PBMCs. These receptors were collected from a man in his thirties or forties in good health and CMV-seronegative. The CDR3 runs from the conserved cysteine through the conserved F or W. The D gene is left open where the match is weak. Size is stated for part of the rows, as once, few or many counts, or as a class when the clone is expanded.

clone_size,d_call,v_call,j_call,cdr3_nt,cdr3_aa
once,NA,TRBV9,TRBJ1-2,TGTGCCAGCAGCGGCGGACAAAACTATGGCTACACCTTC,CASSGGQNYGYTF
NA,NA,TRBV18,TRBJ2-5,TGTGCCAGCTCGTCCCTAGGATACCAAGAGACCCAGTACTTC,CASSSLGYQETQYF
NA,NA,TRBV4-2,TRBJ2-3,TGTGCCAGCAGCCAGGAACTAGCCGGAGCGCAGTATTTT,CASSQELAGAQYF
few,NA,TRBV6-5,TRBJ1-1,TGTGCCAGCACAAGTCTTCAGGGCCCTGAAGCTTTCTTT,CASTSLQGPEAFF
few,TRBD1,TRBV9,TRBJ1-1,TGTGCCAGCAGCGAGAAGGCCCAGGGGGCGAGCACTGAAGCTTTCTTT,CASSEKAQGASTEAFF
NA,NA,TRBV6-5,TRBJ2-7,TGTGCCAGCAGTTATGGCAGGGGCTACGAGCAGTACTTC,CASSYGRGYEQYF
NA,NA,TRBV6-5,TRBJ2-1,TGTGCCAGCAGTTCCTCCTTCGGGAATGAGCAGTTCTTC,CASSSSFGNEQFF
few,TRBD1,TRBV27,TRBJ1-5,TGTGCCAGCAGACGGGACAGCGCAGGATCCAATCAGCCCCAGCATTTT,CASRRDSAGSNQPQHF
NA,NA,TRBV5-1,TRBJ2-2,TGCGCCAGCAGTCGGAGACAGGACAACACCGGGGAGCTGTTTTTT,CASSRRQDNTGELFF
few,NA,TRBV19,TRBJ1-5,TGTGCCAGTAGGCTGACAGAAATCAATCAGCCCCAGCATTTT,CASRLTEINQPQHF
NA,NA,TRBV5-1,TRBJ2-5,TGCGCCAGCAGCTTGGAAGGGCGGGGTGATCAAGAGACCCAGTACTTC,CASSLEGRGDQETQYF
NA,TRBD2,TRBV10-3,TRBJ2-3,TGTGCCATCAGTGAAGAGCGGGAGAAATTTTGGTTTACAGATACGCAGTATTTT,CAISEEREKFWFTDTQYF
few,NA,TRBV2,TRBJ1-1,TGTGCCAGCAGTGATCCAGGGGAAACGGCTTTCTTT,CASSDPGETAFF
NA,TRBD2,TRBV7-2,TRBJ2-7,TGTGCCAGCAGCTCGGGACTAGCGGGTTGGGTGCAGTACTTC,CASSSGLAGWVQYF
NA,TRBD1,TRBV29-1,TRBJ2-2,TGCAGCGCGGTAGGGACAGCGAACACCGGGGAGCTGTTTTTT,CSAVGTANTGELFF
NA,NA,TRBV6-5,TRBJ1-2,TGTGCCAGCGGCCGCCGTGAGGGTACCTATGGCTACACCTTC,CASGRREGTYGYTF
NA,NA,TRBV10-3,TRBJ2-3,TGTGCCATCAGTGAGACTCCCTCGGGGTGGGGCACAGATACGCAGTATTTT,CAISETPSGWGTDTQYF
NA,NA,TRBV5-1,TRBJ2-5,TGCGCCAGCAGCTTGTCGAGGGAGACCCAGTACTTC,CASSLSRETQYF
NA,TRBD1,TRBV7-9,TRBJ2-7,TGTGCCAGCAGCAACCCGGACAGGGGGAGCTACGAGCAGTACTTC,CASSNPDRGSYEQYF
NA,TRBD1,TRBV6-5,TRBJ1-4,TGTGCCAGCAGTTATTCCACAGGGGGTAAACTGTTTTTT,CASSYSTGGKLFF
NA,TRBD1,TRBV7-9,TRBJ2-3,TGTGCCAGCAGCCCGGCGGACAGGGCGGTTTGGCCAGATACGCAGTATTTT,CASSPADRAVWPDTQYF
NA,NA,TRBV19,TRBJ1-2,TGTGCCAGTAGTCCTCTAGGGGGACATGATTTTGGCTACACCTTC,CASSPLGGHDFGYTF
NA,NA,TRBV30,TRBJ2-6,TGTGCCTGGGACAGAGCCTCTGGGGCCAACGTCCTGACTTTC,CAWDRASGANVLTF
NA,NA,TRBV29-1,TRBJ1-1,TGCAGCTCCGGGGGGGGGAGGACTGAAGCTTTCTTT,CSSGGGRTEAFF
NA,NA,TRBV4-1,TRBJ1-4,TGCGCCAGCAGCCTTTCGGGACTCCCGGGGGAAAAACTGTTTTTT,CASSLSGLPGEKLFF
NA,TRBD1,TRBV6-5,TRBJ1-5,TGTGCCAGCAGTTACTCGAGACAGGGCGGTTGGCCCCAGCATTTT,CASSYSRQGGWPQHF
NA,NA,TRBV15,TRBJ1-2,TGTGCCACCAGCGGCGACAGGAACTATGGCTACACCTTC,CATSGDRNYGYTF
NA,NA,TRBV19,TRBJ1-3,TGTGCCAGTAGTTCTACCCGGCAGGGTGGTTCTGGAAACACCATATATTTT,CASSSTRQGGSGNTIYF
NA,NA,TRBV30,TRBJ1-3,TGTGCCTGGAGTCCGGGCTCTGGAAACACCATATATTTT,CAWSPGSGNTIYF